This record covers a single T cell receptor (beta chain). This sample was taken from a study of blood T cell repertoires in COVID-19. With 6 bases removed from V and 0 bases from J, the gap between germline ends came to 8 bases. This CDR3 comprises 13 residues. Authors' processing steps: The authors estimated nucleated cell counts from reference gene primer amplification. Clones were sequenced by immunoSEQ multiplex PCR, and TCRdb holds only the in-frame ones, with some missing. Clone size and the V and J calls come from that table; the DNA yielded D and trimming. The sample holds a few hundred thousand clones, roughly nine tenths seen once.

This clonotype was obtained from a woman in her twenties or thirties with COVID-19, enrolled during active disease. The chain employs TRBV12-3 or TRBV12-4 and TRBJ1-1; D is undetermined. Sequenced input: peripheral blood. CDR3 sequence: CASREGVNTEAFF. The DNA for the CDR3 is TGTGCCAGCAGAGAGGGTGTGAACACTGAAGCTTTCTTT.